This T cell receptor (beta chain) originates from a study of CD8 T cells in ankylosing spondylitis (dated by TCRdb to about 2017). About the full investigation: To find TCR variants linked to disease, the study profiled T cell receptor beta repertoires in ankylosing spondylitis patients and healthy donors. Peripheral blood was sampled, and synovial fluid was also collected from ankylosing spondylitis patients. In total, the full study cohort was made up of some 110 healthy donors and 25 to 30 ankylosing spondylitis patients.

TCRdb lists the instrument as Illumina HiSeq 2500. Quantitative 5'-RACE with molecular barcodes was used to prepare TCR beta libraries. The paper's processing steps were these. Disease-linked TCR variants were identified with a new computational method built on a probabilistic model of VDJ rearrangement. The public reads were quality trimmed at Q25 with fastp and then assembled into clones with MiXCR by TCRdb, keeping productive beta chains. When rows share a CDR3 protein, they turn into one entry using the most common DNA and genes. These V and J calls originate from TCRdb's pipeline instead of the authors' own analysis. This sample holds over 700,000 distinct CDR3 sequences; roughly 20% were observed only once. The ten most abundant clones make up about a fifth of the sample. V is cut by 6 bases and J by 2 bases, and the space between the germline ends is 16 bases. The CDR3 numbers 14 residues from cysteine through phenylalanine. The retained sequence is limited to the CDR3, 42 bases, with the frame set at the first base. From a lookup of the germline V gene (reference sequence), CDR1 and CDR2 are DFQATT and SNEGSKA.

Comments on this clonotype: Its recognized antigen is unknown. One base away there is no much larger clone; base qualities are not given.

General conclusions and limits of the study: A CD8+ phenotype was shown by the disease-linked clones, which were found at relatively low frequencies in peripheral blood. According to the report, matched synovial fluid samples from ankylosing spondylitis patients were significantly enriched for the disease-linked clones. Blood from ankylosing spondylitis patients appeared to be characterized by a TCR beta motif composed of 7 to 9 highly homologous amino acid variants. Some motif variants had previously been reported in the synovial fluid and blood of reactive arthritis patients, which suggests shared mechanisms of disease initiation.

The sample comprised blood, either unsorted or a sorted T cell fraction (not recorded which). The chain is made from TRBV20-1 and TRBJ1-1; tentative D gene TRBD1, with 5 bases matching. The receptor was isolated from a male donor with ankylosing spondylitis. The sequenced DNA is TGCAGTGCACGGTCAGGGACGGCTAACACTGAAGCTTTCTTT. Translated, it reads CSARSGTANTEAFF.